Detailed here is one TCR beta chain. The sample belongs to a study of blood T cell repertoires in COVID-19. Study-wide context: COVID-19 samples, acute and convalescent, were from the United States, Italy and Spain.

The assay was immunoSEQ multiplex PCR, and TCRdb's table has in-frame clones only and misses some. The sample lists approximately 210,000 clones, approximately 86% occurring once. This receptor was taken from a woman aged 30 to 39 who had recovered from COVID-19. Sequences were obtained from PBMCs or T cells enriched from blood (not recorded which).

CDR3 amino acids: CASSATSGGAGWYEQFF. The CDR3 coding sequence is TGTGCCAGCAGTGCGACTAGCGGGGGGGCAGGTTGGTATGAGCAGTTCTTC. The chain has TRBV6-4 and TRBJ2-1; 14 nucleotides align to TRBD2. The germline gives CDR1 MRHNA, CDR2 SNTAGT. J gave up 8 bases and V 4 bases, and 10 bases lay outside the gene matches. This CDR3 contains 17 residues.